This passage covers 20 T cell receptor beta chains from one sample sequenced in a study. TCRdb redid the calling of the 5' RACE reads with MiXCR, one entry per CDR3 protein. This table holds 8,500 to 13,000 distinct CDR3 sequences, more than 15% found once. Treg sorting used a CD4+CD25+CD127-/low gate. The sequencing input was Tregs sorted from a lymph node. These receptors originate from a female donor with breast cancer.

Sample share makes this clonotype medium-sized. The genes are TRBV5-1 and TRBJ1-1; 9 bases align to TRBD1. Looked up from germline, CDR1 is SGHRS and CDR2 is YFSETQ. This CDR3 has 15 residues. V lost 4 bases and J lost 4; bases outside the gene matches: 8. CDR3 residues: CASSLLDRGGTEAFF. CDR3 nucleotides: TGCGCCAGCAGCCTGCTGGACAGGGGTGGCACTGAAGCTTTCTTT.

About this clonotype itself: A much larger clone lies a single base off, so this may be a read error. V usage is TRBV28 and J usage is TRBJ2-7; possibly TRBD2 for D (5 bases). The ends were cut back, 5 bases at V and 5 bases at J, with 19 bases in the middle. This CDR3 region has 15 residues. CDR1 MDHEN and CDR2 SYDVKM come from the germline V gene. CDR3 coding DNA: TGTGCCAGCAGTCCTATAGACGGGGAATGCCACGAGCAGTACTTC. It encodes CASSPIDGECHEQYF.

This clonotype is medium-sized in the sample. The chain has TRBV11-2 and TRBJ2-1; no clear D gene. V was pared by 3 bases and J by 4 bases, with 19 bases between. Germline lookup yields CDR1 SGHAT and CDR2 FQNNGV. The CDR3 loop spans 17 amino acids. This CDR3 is CASSFIVSGGNYNEQFF. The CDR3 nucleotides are TGTGCCAGCAGCTTTATCGTCTCGGGCGGAAATTACAATGAGCAGTTCTTC.

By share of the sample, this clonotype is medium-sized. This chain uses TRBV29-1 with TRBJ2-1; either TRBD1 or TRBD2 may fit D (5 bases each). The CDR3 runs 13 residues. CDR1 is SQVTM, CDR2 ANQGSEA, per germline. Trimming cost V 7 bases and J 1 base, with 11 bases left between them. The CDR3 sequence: CSARGRSYNEQFF. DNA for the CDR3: TGCAGCGCTAGGGGACGTTCCTACAATGAGCAGTTCTTC.

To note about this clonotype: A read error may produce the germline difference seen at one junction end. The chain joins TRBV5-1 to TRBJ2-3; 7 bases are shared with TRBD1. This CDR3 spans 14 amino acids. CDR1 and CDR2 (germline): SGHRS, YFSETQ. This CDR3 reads CASSLDRGTDTLYF. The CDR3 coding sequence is TGCGCCAGCAGCTTGGACAGGGGCACAGATACGCTGTATTTT.

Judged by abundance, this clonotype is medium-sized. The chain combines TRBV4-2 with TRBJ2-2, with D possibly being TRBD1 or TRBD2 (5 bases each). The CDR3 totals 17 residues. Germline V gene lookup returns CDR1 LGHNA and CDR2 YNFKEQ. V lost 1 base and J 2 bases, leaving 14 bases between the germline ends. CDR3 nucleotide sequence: TGTGCCAGCAGCCAAGTTAGGGGAGAGGGCAACACCGGGGAGCTGTTTTTT. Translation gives CASSQVRGEGNTGELFF.

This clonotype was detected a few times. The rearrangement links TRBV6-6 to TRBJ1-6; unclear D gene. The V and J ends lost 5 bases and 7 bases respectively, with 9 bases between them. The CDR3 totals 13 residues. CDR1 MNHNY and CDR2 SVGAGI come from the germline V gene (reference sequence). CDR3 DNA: TGTGCCAGCAGTCCGACCAGAAATTCACCCCTCCACTTT. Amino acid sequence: CASSPTRNSPLHF.

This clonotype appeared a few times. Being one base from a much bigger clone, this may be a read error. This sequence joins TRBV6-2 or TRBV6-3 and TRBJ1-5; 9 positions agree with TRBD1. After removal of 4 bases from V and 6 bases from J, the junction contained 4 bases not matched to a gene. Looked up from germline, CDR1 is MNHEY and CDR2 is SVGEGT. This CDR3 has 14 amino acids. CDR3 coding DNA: TGTGCCAGCAGTTCCGGGACAGGGCGTCAGCCCCAGCATTTT. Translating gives CASSSGTGRQPQHF.

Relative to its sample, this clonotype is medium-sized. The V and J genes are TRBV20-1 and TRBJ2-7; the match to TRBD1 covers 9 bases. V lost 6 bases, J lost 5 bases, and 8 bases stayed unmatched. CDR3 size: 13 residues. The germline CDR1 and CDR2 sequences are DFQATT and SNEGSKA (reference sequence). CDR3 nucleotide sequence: TGCAGTGCCGAGGGACAGGGTAACGACGAGCAGTACTTC. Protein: CSAEGQGNDEQYF.

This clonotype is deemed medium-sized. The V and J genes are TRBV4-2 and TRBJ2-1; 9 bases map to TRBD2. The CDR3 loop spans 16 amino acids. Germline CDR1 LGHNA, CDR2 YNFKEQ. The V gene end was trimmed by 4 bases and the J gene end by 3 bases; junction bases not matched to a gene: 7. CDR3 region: CASSPRELAGYNEQFF. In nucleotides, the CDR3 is TGTGCCAGCAGCCCTCGTGAACTAGCGGGCTACAATGAGCAGTTCTTC.

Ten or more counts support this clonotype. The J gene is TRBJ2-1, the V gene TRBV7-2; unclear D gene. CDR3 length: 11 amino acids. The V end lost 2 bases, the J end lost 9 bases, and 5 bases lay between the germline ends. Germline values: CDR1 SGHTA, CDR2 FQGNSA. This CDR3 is CASSLMSEQFF. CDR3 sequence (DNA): TGTGCCAGCAGCTTAATGAGTGAGCAGTTCTTC. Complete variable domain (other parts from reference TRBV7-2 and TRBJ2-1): GAGVSQSPSNKVTEKGKDVELRCDPISGHTALYWYRQSLGQGLEFLIYFQGNSAPDKSGLPSDRFSAERTGGSVSTLTIQRTQQEDSAVYLCASSLMSEQFFGPGTRLTVL.

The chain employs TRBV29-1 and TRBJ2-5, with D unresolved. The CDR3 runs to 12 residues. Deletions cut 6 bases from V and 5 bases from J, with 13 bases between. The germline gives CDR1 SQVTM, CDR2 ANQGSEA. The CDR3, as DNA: TGCAGCGTAGAGCCTTCCGTTGAGACCCAGTACTTC. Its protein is CSVEPSVETQYF. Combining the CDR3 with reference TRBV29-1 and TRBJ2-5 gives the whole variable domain SAVISQKPSRDICQRGTSLTIQCQVDSQVTMMFWYRQQPGQSLTLIATANQGSEATYESGFVIDKFPISRPNLTFSTLTVSNMSPEDSSIYLCSVEPSVETQYFGPGTRLLVL.

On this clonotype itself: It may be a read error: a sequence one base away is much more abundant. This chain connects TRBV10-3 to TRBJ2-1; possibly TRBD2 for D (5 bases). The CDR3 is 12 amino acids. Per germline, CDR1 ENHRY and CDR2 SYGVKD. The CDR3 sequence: CAASRAGNEQSF. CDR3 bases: TGTGCCGCATCGAGGGCTGGCAATGAGCAGTCCTTC.

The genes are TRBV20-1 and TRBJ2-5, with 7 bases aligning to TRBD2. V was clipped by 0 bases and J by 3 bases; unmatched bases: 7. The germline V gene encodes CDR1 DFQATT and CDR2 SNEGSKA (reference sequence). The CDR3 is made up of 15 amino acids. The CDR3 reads CSARDPAGDEETQYF. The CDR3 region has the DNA TGCAGTGCTAGAGATCCCGCGGGAGATGAAGAGACCCAGTACTTC.

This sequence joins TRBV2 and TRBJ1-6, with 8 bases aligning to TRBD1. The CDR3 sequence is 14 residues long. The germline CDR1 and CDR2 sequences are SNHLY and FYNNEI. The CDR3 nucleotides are TGTTCCCGCAGCGGACAGGGTGGTGTTTCACCCCTCCACTTT. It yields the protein CSRSGQGGVSPLHF.

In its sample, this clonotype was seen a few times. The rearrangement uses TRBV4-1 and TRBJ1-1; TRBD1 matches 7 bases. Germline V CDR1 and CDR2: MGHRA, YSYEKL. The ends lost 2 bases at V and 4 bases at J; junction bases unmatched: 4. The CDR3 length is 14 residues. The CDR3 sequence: CASSQSWDSTEAFF. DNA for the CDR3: TGCGCCAGCAGCCAATCGTGGGACAGCACTGAAGCTTTCTTT.

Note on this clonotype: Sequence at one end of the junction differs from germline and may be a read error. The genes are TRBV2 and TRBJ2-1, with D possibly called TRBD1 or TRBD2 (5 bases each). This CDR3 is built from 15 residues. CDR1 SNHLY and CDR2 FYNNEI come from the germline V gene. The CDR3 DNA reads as TGTGCCAGCAGTGACAGCGGCCTAGGGACCAATGAGCAGTGCTTC. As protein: CASSDSGLGTNEQCF.

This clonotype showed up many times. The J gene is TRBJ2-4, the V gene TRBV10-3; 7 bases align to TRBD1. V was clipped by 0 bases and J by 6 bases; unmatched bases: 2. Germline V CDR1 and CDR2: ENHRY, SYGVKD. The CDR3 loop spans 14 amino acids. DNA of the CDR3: TGTGCCATCAGTGAGTCTAACAGGGGAAACATTCAGTACTTC. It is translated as CAISESNRGNIQYF.

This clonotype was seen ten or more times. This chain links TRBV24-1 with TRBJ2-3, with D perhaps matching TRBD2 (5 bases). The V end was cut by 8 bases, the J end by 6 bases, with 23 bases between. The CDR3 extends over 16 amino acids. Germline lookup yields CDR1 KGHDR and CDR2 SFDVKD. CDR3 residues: CATTEGGAATRDTQYF. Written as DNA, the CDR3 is TGTGCCACCACTGAGGGCGGTGCTGCAACCCGGGATACGCAGTATTTT.

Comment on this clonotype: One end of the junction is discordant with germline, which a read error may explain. CDR3: CASSSRTWPGQGNNTEAFF. CDR3 in DNA: TGTGCCAGCAGTTCCAGAACCTGGCCGGGACAGGGGAACAACACGGAAGCTTTCTTT. The V and J genes are TRBV9 and TRBJ1-1; TRBD1 aligns across 10 bases. CDR3 length: 19 amino acids. Germline V gene lookup returns CDR1 SGDLS and CDR2 YYNGEE. Together with reference TRBV9 and TRBJ1-1, the CDR3 gives the full variable domain: DSGVTQTPKHLITATGQRVTLRCSPRSGDLSVYWYQQSLDQGLQFLIQYYNGEERAKGNILERFSAQQFPDLHSELNLSSLELGDSALYFCASSSRTWPGQGNNTEAFFGQGTRLTVV.